This TCR beta chain is drawn from a study of identical twins. TCRdb processed the 5' RACE reads anew with MiXCR; each CDR3 protein has one entry. Of some 560,000 distinct CDR3 sequences in the sample, around 9.6% were seen once. Of note for this clonotype: The antigen is unknown.

Healthy Caucasians alone served as donors. CDR3 size: 15 residues. Looked up from germline, CDR1 is DFQATT and CDR2 is SNEGSKA (reference sequence). With 1 base clipped from V and 7 bases from J, the junction kept 5 bases outside the gene matches. Overall study results and limits: Insertions ran lower in abundant cord blood beta clonotypes, though not in memory repertoires. In beta out-of-frame sequences, the excess sharing between twins was weaker.

These data also formed part of another study, on yellow fever vaccine responses in identical twins. That report notes: Vaccine-induced T cell responses in twins were reportedly observed to appear partly convergent, partly personalized.

The sequence was obtained from a woman aged 18-30 years in good health. The chain carries TRBV20-1 and TRBJ2-1, with 12 bases that match TRBD1. The source material was PBMCs. The CDR3: CSARGGTGGWNEQFF. The CDR3 DNA reads TGCAGTGCTAGAGGAGGGACAGGGGGCTGGAATGAGCAGTTCTTC.